This T cell receptor (beta chain) came from a study of PD-L1 blockade in urothelial cancer. Study-level background: A median approximately 140,000 T cells were found in blood samples.

TCRdb's copy holds only in-frame clones and misses some; the assay was immunoSEQ multiplex PCR. The sample lists under 95,000 clones, roughly 89% seen once, with approximately 10% in the top ten. Germline V gene data show CDR1 as SGDLS and CDR2 as YYNGEE. Between the trimmed V and J ends, which lost 4 bases and 4 bases, there was a span of 15 bases. The CDR3 is made up of 15 amino acids. The time point: pretreatment peripheral blood. The clonotype was recovered from a woman in her 70s with urothelial cancer. Sequenced here: PBMCs, sampled around atezolizumab (anti-PD-L1) treatment. J is TRBJ1-5 and V is TRBV9; D may be TRBD1 (6 bases). The CDR3 sequence is CASSPHGTTNQPQHF. CDR3 nucleotide sequence: TGTGCCAGCAGCCCACACGGGACAACTAATCAGCCCCAGCATTTT.